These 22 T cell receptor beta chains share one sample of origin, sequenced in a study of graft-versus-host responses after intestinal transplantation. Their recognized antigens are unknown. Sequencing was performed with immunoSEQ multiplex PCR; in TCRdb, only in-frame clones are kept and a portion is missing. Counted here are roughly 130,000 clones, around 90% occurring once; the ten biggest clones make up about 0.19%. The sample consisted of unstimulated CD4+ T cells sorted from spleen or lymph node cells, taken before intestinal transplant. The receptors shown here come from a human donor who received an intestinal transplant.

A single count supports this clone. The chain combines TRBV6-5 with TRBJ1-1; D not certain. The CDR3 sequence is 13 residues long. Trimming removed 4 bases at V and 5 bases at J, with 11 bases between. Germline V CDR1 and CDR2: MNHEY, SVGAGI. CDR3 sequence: CASSSQVWTEAFF. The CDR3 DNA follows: TGTGCCAGCAGTTCCCAGGTTTGGACTGAAGCTTTCTTT.

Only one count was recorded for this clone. The CDR3: CASSQAGGSSSYNEQFF. CDR3 bases: TGTGCCAGCAGCCAAGCGGGGGGCAGTTCCTCCTACAATGAGCAGTTCTTC. This sequence joins TRBV14 and TRBJ2-1; tentatively, D is TRBD2 (7 bases). Germline assignment: CDR1 SGHDN and CDR2 FVKESK. Trimming shortened V by 1 base and J by 0 bases, and 13 bases separated the two germline ends. The CDR3 has 17 amino acids.

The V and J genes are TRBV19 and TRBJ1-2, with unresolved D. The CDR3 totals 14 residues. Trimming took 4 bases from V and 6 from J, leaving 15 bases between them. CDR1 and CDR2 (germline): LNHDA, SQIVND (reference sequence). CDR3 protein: CASSTRTQLDGYTF. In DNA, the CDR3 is TGTGCCAGTAGTACAAGGACCCAGCTGGATGGCTACACCTTC.

This chain's CDR3 is CAIGVGQETQYF. As DNA, the CDR3 is TGTGCCATCGGAGTCGGGCAAGAGACCCAGTACTTC. J is TRBJ2-5 and V is TRBV10-3; D unresolved. Germline loops: CDR1 ENHRY, CDR2 SYGVKD. Trimming cost V 8 bases and J 2 bases, with 9 bases left between them. CDR3 size: 12 residues.

The CDR3 sequence: CAWSIRRTGAKETQYF. The CDR3 coding sequence is TGTGCCTGGAGTATTCGGCGGACAGGGGCGAAAGAGACCCAGTACTTC. The genes are TRBV30 and TRBJ2-5; TRBD1 matches 9 bases. The CDR3 contains 16 residues. Trimming took 2 bases from V and 3 from J; bases not matched to a gene: 10. Germline V gene sequence: CDR1 GTSNPN, CDR2 SVGIG (reference sequence).

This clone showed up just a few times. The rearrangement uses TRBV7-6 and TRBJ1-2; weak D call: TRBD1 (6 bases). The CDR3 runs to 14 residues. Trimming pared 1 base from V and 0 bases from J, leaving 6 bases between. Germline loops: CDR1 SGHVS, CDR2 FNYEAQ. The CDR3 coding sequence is TGTGCCAGCAGCTTAGGGACAGCTAACTATGGCTACACCTTC. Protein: CASSLGTANYGYTF.

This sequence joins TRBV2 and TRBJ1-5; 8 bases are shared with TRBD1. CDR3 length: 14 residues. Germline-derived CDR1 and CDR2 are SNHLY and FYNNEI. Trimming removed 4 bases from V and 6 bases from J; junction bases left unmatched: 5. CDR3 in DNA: TGTGCCAGCAGTGTCGGACAGGGCTCTCAGCCCCAGCATTTT. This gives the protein CASSVGQGSQPQHF.

CDR3 sequence (DNA): TGTGCCAGCAGCTTAGATGGCAGTCCCTACAATGAGCAGTTCTTC. Protein: CASSLDGSPYNEQFF. The J gene is TRBJ2-1, the V gene TRBV7-9; D is unclear. Per germline, CDR1 SEHNR and CDR2 FQNEAQ (reference sequence). The CDR3 contains 15 residues. V gave up 1 base and J gave up 2 bases, with 9 bases separating them.

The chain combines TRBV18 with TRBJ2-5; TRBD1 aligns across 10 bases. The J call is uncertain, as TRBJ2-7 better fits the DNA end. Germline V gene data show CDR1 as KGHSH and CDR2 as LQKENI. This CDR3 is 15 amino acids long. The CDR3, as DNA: TGTGCCAGCTCACCTGACGGGACAGGGGCACACGAGCAGTACTTC. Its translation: CASSPDGTGAHEQYF.

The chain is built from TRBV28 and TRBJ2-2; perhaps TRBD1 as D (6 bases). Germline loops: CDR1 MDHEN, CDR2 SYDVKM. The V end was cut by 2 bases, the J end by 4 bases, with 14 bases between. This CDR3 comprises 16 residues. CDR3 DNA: TGTGCCAGCAGTTTAGGCCAGGGGTTGGCCACCGGGGAGCTGTTTTTT. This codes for CASSLGQGLATGELFF.

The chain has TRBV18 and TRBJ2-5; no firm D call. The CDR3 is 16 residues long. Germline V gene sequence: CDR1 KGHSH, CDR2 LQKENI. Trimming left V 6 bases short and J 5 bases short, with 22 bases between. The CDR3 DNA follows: TGTGCCAGCTCCTTCTGGGCCTCCGATCCACGGGAGACCCAGTACTTC. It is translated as CASSFWASDPRETQYF.

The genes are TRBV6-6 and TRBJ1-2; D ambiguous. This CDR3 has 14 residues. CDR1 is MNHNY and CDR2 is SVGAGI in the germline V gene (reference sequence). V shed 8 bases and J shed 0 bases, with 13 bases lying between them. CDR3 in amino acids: CASQPRRSNYGYTF. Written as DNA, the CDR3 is TGTGCCAGCCAACCAAGGCGTTCTAACTATGGCTACACCTTC.

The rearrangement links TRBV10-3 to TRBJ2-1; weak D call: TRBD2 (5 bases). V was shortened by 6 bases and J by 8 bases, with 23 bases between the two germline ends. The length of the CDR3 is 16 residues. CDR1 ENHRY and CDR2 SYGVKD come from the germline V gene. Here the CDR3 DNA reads TGTGCCATCAGCATGATGAAGCTCAAACTCGGGGATGAGCAGTTCTTC. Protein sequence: CAISMMKLKLGDEQFF.

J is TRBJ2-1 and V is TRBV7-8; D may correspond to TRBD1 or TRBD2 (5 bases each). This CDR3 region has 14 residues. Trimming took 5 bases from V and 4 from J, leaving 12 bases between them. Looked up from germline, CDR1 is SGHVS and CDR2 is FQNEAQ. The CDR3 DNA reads TGTGCCAGCAGCCCAACTAGGACATACAATGAGCAGTTCTTC. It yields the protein CASSPTRTYNEQFF.

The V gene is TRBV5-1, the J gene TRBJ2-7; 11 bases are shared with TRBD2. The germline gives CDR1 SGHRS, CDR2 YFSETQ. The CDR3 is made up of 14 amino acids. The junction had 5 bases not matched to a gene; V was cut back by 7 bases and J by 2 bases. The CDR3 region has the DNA TGCGCCAGCGCGGTAGCGGGAGGGCCCTACGAGCAGTACTTC. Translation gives CASAVAGGPYEQYF.

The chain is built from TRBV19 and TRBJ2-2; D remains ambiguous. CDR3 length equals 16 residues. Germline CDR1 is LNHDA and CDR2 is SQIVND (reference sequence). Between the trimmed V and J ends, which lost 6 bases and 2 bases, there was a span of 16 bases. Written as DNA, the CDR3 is TGTGCCAGTAGCAGCGACCGAAAGGGAAACACCGGGGAGCTGTTTTTT. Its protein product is CASSSDRKGNTGELFF.

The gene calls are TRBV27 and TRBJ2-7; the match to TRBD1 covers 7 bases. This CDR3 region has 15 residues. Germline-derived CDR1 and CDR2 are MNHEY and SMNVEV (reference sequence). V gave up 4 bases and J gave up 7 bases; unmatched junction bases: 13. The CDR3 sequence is CASSSPLGQRGEQYF. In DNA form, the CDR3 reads TGTGCCAGCAGTTCCCCCTTGGGACAGCGCGGGGAGCAGTACTTC.

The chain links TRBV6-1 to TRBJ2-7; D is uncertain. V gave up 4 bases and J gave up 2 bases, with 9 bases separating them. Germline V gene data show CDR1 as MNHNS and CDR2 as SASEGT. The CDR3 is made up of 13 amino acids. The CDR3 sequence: CASSVAGAYEQYF. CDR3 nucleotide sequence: TGTGCCAGCAGTGTGGCAGGAGCCTACGAGCAGTACTTC.

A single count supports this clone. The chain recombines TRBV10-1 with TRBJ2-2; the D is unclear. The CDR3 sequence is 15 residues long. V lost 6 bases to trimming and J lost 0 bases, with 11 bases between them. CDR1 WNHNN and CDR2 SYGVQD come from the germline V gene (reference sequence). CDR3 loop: CASSPGGANTGELFF. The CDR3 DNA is TGCGCCAGCAGCCCCGGTGGGGCGAACACCGGGGAGCTGTTTTTT.

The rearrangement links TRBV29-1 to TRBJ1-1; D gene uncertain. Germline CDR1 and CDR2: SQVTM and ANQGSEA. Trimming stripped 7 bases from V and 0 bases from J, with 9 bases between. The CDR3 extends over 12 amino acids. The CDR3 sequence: CSARSLNTEAFF. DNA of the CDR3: TGCAGCGCTAGATCTTTGAACACTGAAGCTTTCTTT.

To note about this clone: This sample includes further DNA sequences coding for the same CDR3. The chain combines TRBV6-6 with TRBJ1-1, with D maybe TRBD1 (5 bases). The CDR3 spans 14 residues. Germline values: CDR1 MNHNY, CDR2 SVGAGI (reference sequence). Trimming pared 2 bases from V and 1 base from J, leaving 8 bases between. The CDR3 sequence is CASSYSGGNTEAFF. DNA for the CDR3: TGTGCCAGCAGTTACAGCGGGGGGAACACTGAAGCTTTCTTT.

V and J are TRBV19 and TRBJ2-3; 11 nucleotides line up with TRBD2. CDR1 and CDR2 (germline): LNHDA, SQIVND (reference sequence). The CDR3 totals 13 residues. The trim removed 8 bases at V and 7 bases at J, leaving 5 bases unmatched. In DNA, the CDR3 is TGTGCCAGTGGACTAGCGGGTTGGAATACGCAGTATTTT. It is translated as CASGLAGWNTQYF.